Listed below are T cell receptor beta chains from one sample, sequenced in a study of early T cells in non-severe SARS-CoV-2 infection. TCRdb reprocessed the 5' RACE reads via MiXCR and lists one record per CDR3 protein. The profile shows under 60,000 distinct CDR3 sequences, 8% to 13% of them singletons. The material sequenced was whole blood. The receptors were gathered from an adult who was a healthcare worker with PCR-confirmed SARS-CoV-2 infection or an uninfected control (not recorded which). CDR3s include the opening cysteine and the closing phenylalanine or tryptophan. Each record gives: J gene, D gene, clone size, V gene, CDR3 DNA, CDR3 protein. The D gene is left open where the match is weak. Clone size is stated in some rows and not others, as once, few, many or a class when expanded.

>TRBJ2-7|.|.|TRBV29-1
TGCAGCGTTAACCGGCAGTACTTC
CSVNRQYF
>TRBJ1-1|TRBD1|many|TRBV12-5
TGTGCTAGTGGTTTGGGTCCGCCGGGACAGGCTTTAAACACTGAAGCTTTCTTT
CASGLGPPGQALNTEAFF
>TRBJ1-1|TRBD1|many|TRBV5-1
TGCGCCAGCAGCACTGGACAGGGCGGCGACACTGAAGCTTTCTTT
CASSTGQGGDTEAFF
>TRBJ2-1|TRBD2|many|TRBV5-1
TGCGCCAGCAGCACCACTAGCGGATCCTACAATGAGCAGTTCTTC
CASSTTSGSYNEQFF
>TRBJ2-7|.|few|TRBV11-2
TGTGCCAGCAGCCCCTCTCGGTCTATGGGTGAGCAGTACTTC
CASSPSRSMGEQYF
>TRBJ2-1|.|few|TRBV10-3
TGTGCCATCAGTGAGTCAAACTCGGGAGTAGACAATGAGCAGTTCTTC
CAISESNSGVDNEQFF
>TRBJ2-1|.|.|TRBV15
TGTGCCACCAGCAGAGTTGGTGATGAGCAGTTCTTC
CATSRVGDEQFF
>TRBJ2-1|.|few|TRBV7-8
TGTGCCAGCAGCTCCCAGCCCTTAACGGGGCTATACAATGAGCAGTTCTTC
CASSSQPLTGLYNEQFF
>TRBJ1-5|.|many|TRBV12-3/TRBV12-4
TGTGCCAGCAGGGGGGGGAATCAGCCCCAGCATTTT
CASRGGNQPQHF
>TRBJ2-7|.|.|TRBV21-1
TGTGCCAGCAGCAAAGATGGGCGGACAGGTGGCTACGAGCAGTACTTC
CASSKDGRTGGYEQYF
>TRBJ2-6|.|many|TRBV5-1
TGCGCCAGCAGCTTGGGTCCGGCCTCTGGGGCCAACGTCCTGACTTTC
CASSLGPASGANVLTF
>TRBJ1-1|.|.|TRBV4-1
TGCGCCAGCAGCCGCGACAGATGGACGACTGAAGCTTTCTTT
CASSRDRWTTEAFF
>TRBJ2-7|TRBD2|.|TRBV20-1
TGCAGTGCCCAGACCGGACTAGCGGGAGTCTACGAGCAGTACTTC
CSAQTGLAGVYEQYF
>TRBJ1-1|.|many|TRBV6-2/TRBV6-3
TGTGCCAGCCATCGTAACCCGGGACTTTCGGGTCTTAACACTGAAGCTTTCTTT
CASHRNPGLSGLNTEAFF
>TRBJ1-4|.|few|TRBV7-9
TGTGCCAGCAGCCCCGCCGTGGGGCTACTGTTTTTT
CASSPAVGLLFF
>TRBJ2-4|.|.|TRBV29-1
TGCAGCGTAAGGACAGATCTAGCCAAAAACATTCAGTACTTC
CSVRTDLAKNIQYF
>TRBJ2-6|TRBD1|many|TRBV7-2
TGTGCCAGCAGCCGCAACACAGGGGGCGCTGGGGCCAACGTCCTGACTTTC
CASSRNTGGAGANVLTF
>TRBJ2-7|.|.|TRBV20-1
TGCAGTGCTAGGGCGTCTAGCCGGCCGGGCGAGCAGTACTTC
CSARASSRPGEQYF